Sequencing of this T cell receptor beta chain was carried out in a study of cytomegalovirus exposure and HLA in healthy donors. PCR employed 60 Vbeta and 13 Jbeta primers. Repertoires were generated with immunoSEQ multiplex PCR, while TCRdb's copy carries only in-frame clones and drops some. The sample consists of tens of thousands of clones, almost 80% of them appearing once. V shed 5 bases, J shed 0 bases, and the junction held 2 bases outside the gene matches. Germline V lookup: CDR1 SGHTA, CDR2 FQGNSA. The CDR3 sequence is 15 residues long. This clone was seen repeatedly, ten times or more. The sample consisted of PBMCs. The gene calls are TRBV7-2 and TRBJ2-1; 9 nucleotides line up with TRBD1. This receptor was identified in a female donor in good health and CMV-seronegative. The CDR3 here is CASSGTGSSYNEQFF. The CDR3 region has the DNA TGTGCCAGCAGCGGGACAGGGAGCTCCTACAATGAGCAGTTCTTC.